Listed here are 30 T cell receptor beta chains from one sample, sequenced in a study of T cell repertoires in cytomegalovirus infection. TCRdb reanalysed the reads using MiXCR and keeps one entry per CDR3 protein. The table includes around 450,000 distinct CDR3 sequences, approximately 33% detected once. What was sequenced was PBMCs. These receptors came from a human donor in good health (CMV status not recorded). Some clones in this sample may be carry-over from other donors' samples.

The rearrangement joins TRBV18 to TRBJ2-1; no definite D call. Per germline, CDR1 KGHSH and CDR2 LQKENI. The V end lost 3 bases, the J end lost 10 bases, and 10 bases lay between the germline ends. CDR3 length: 12 residues. CDR3 DNA sequence: TGTGCCAGCTCACCGTCGAGGTGGGAGCAGTTCTTC. Residues: CASSPSRWEQFF.

The chain joins TRBV5-6 to TRBJ2-7, with unresolved D. Germline-derived CDR1 and CDR2 are SGHDT and YYEEEE. CDR3 length equals 13 residues. Trimming pared 6 bases from V and 0 bases from J, leaving 10 bases between. CDR3 in amino acids: CASTFGSSYEQYF. In DNA form, the CDR3 reads TGTGCCAGCACCTTTGGAAGCTCCTACGAGCAGTACTTC.

CDR3 loop: CASSFGQGATGELFF. The CDR3 coding sequence is TGTGCCAGCAGCTTTGGACAGGGGGCAACCGGGGAGCTGTTTTTT. This rearrangement joins TRBV7-8 to TRBJ2-2; 11 positions match TRBD1. The V gene end was trimmed by 3 bases and the J gene end by 5 bases; junction bases not matched to a gene: 2. The CDR3 contains 15 residues. CDR1 and CDR2 (germline): SGHVS, FQNEAQ.

The sample holds a few counts of this clonotype. This sequence joins TRBV28 and TRBJ1-2; the match to TRBD1 covers 7 bases. The J segment lost 3 bases and the V segment lost 5 bases, leaving 9 bases of the junction unmatched. From germline, CDR1 is MDHEN and CDR2 SYDVKM. The CDR3 runs to 15 residues. The DNA for the CDR3 is TGTGCCAGCAGTCCAGACGGGGACAGCTACTATGGCTACACCTTC. Translation: CASSPDGDSYYGYTF.

This clonotype has at least ten counts. The rearrangement joins TRBV7-9 to TRBJ2-1, with unresolved D. This CDR3 region has 12 residues. The V gene lost 4 bases and the J gene lost 4 bases, with 5 bases spanning the gap. Germline V gene sequence: CDR1 SEHNR, CDR2 FQNEAQ (reference sequence). Here the CDR3 DNA reads TGTGCCAGCAGCTACTCATACAATGAGCAGTTCTTC. Translated, it gives CASSYSYNEQFF.

Of note for this clonotype: Sequence at one end of the junction differs from germline and may be a read error. V gene TRBV2 combines with J gene TRBJ1-2, with TRBD1 matching over 9 bases. Germline V gene sequence: CDR1 SNHLY, CDR2 FYNNEI. This CDR3 region has 15 residues. CDR3 amino acids: CASTPSRTGAYGYPF. CDR3 nucleotide sequence: TGTGCCAGCACACCCTCGAGGACAGGGGCCTATGGCTACCCCTTC.

Comments on this clonotype: This may come from a read error, since a much larger clone is one base off. The chain recombines TRBV6-1 with TRBJ2-7; 10 positions match TRBD2. CDR1 is MNHNS and CDR2 is SASEGT in the germline V gene. CDR3 length: 15 residues. CDR3 sequence reads: CASIEETSGAYEQYF. CDR3 sequence (DNA): TGTGCCAGCATTGAAGAAACTAGCGGGGCCTACGAGCAGTACTTC.

As concerns this clonotype: A much bigger clone sits one base away, suggesting this may be a read error. This chain joins TRBV6-6 and TRBJ1-6; a weak D match, TRBD1 (5 bases). The CDR3 runs to 15 residues. In germline, CDR1 is MNHNY, CDR2 SVGAGI (reference sequence). DNA of the CDR3: TGTGCCCGCAGTTACTCCGGCAGGGAAAGGTCACCCCTCCACTTT. It yields the protein CARSYSGRERSPLHF.

The J gene is TRBJ1-5, the V gene TRBV4-3, with a weak D call TRBD1 (5 bases). With 1 base removed from V and 7 bases from J, the gap between germline ends came to 14 bases. The CDR3 is made up of 15 amino acids. Germline values: CDR1 LGHNA, CDR2 YSLEER. Here the CDR3 reads CASSQGLGAGQPQHF. In nucleotides, the CDR3 is TGCGCCAGCAGCCAAGGGCTAGGGGCCGGCCAGCCCCAGCATTTT.

The chain has TRBV20-1 and TRBJ2-7, with D unresolved. Looked up from germline, CDR1 is DFQATT and CDR2 is SNEGSKA (reference sequence). V lost 6 bases and J lost 2, with 11 bases in between. The CDR3 consists of 12 residues. The CDR3 spells CSASYRTYEQYF. CDR3 sequence (DNA): TGCAGTGCCTCATACAGAACCTACGAGCAGTACTTC.

About this clonotype itself: Given the absence of the conserved phenylalanine or tryptophan at the CDR3 end, a read error is likely. V is TRBV12-3 or TRBV12-4 and J is TRBJ1-3, with D possibly being TRBD1 (5 bases). The CDR3 consists of 15 residues. The V gene lost 3 bases and the J gene lost 0 bases, with 9 bases spanning the gap. CDR3 sequence: CASSFGGISGNTIYL. CDR3 in DNA: TGTGCCAGCAGTTTCGGGGGGATCTCTGGAAACACCATATATTTG.

The rearrangement uses TRBV6-5 and TRBJ2-3, with D possibly TRBD2 on 7 matching bases. Trimming left V 0 bases short and J 5 bases short, with 18 bases between. This CDR3 has 17 amino acids. The germline V gene encodes CDR1 MNHEY and CDR2 SVGAGI. CDR3 nucleotide sequence: TGTGCCAGCAGTTACTCGGGGCCTTCGGGGGGACAAGATACGCAGTATTTT. Its translation: CASSYSGPSGGQDTQYF.

V and J are TRBV6-5 and TRBJ1-6; D is possibly TRBD1 (5 bases). V was clipped by 0 bases and J by 4 bases, with 10 bases between them. The CDR3 spans 16 residues. Germline CDR1 is MNHEY and CDR2 is SVGAGI. The CDR3 DNA sequence: TGTGCCAGCAGTTACTCGGGACGGACTTATAATTCACCCCTCCACTTT. The encoded protein is CASSYSGRTYNSPLHF.

This rearrangement joins TRBV12-3 or TRBV12-4 to TRBJ1-6; a weak D match, TRBD1 (5 bases). The CDR3 has 14 amino acids. The ends were cut back, 6 bases at V and 1 base at J, with 7 bases in the middle. This CDR3 reads CASRGVSYNSPLHF. The CDR3 bases are TGTGCCAGCAGGGGGGTTTCCTATAATTCACCCCTCCACTTT.

This clonotype turned up a few times. The rearrangement uses TRBV12-3 or TRBV12-4 and TRBJ2-7; D is undetermined. The length of the CDR3 is 12 residues. Trimming left V 3 bases short and J 5 bases short, with 8 bases between. The CDR3 DNA is TGTGCCAGCAGTTTTGTTAAGGACGAGCAGTACTTC. Its translation: CASSFVKDEQYF.

This clonotype was found a few times. V gene TRBV6-5 combines with J gene TRBJ2-7; 7 nucleotides line up with TRBD1. The CDR3 contains 12 residues. J lost 6 bases, V lost 6 bases, and 5 bases had no gene match. Germline CDR1 and CDR2: MNHEY and SVGAGI. The CDR3 sequence: CASSVTGSEQYF. In DNA form, the CDR3 reads TGTGCCAGCAGCGTGACAGGGAGCGAGCAGTACTTC.

This clonotype was picked up one time. A much larger clone differs by one base, so this may be a read error. The chain links TRBV25-1 to TRBJ2-3, with D perhaps TRBD2 (6 bases). CDR1 and CDR2 from the germline V gene are MGHDK and SYGVNS. The CDR3 covers 17 residues. V dropped 4 bases and J dropped 3 bases, with 20 bases sitting between them. Here the CDR3 DNA reads TGTGCCAGCAGTGCAAATGGAGGGTCTACAACTACAGATACGCAGTATTTT. Translating gives CASSANGGSTTTDTQYF.

This sequence joins TRBV4-2 and TRBJ2-2; D is uncertain. Germline V gives CDR1 LGHNA, CDR2 YNFKEQ. V gave up 0 bases and J gave up 6 bases, with 5 bases separating them. The CDR3 runs 13 residues. The DNA of the CDR3 is TGTGCCAGCAGCCAAGAGGTACCCGGGGAGCTGTTTTTT. Its protein is CASSQEVPGELFF.

The gene calls are TRBV27 and TRBJ1-2, with D perhaps matching TRBD1 (5 bases). This CDR3 is built from 14 residues. Germline-derived CDR1 and CDR2 are MNHEY and SMNVEV (reference sequence). Trimming removed 5 bases at V and 6 bases at J, with 16 bases between. In nucleotides, the CDR3 is TGTGCCAGCAGTCCGAGGGCAGGGAGGAATGGCTACACCTTC. Residues: CASSPRAGRNGYTF.

This clonotype was seen a few times. The V and J genes are TRBV7-2 and TRBJ1-3; D not resolved. The germline V gene has CDR1 SGHTA and CDR2 FQGNSA. The ends were cut back, 2 bases at V and 2 bases at J, with 10 bases in the middle. The CDR3 has 15 residues. Here the CDR3 reads CASSLTRSTGNTIYF. Here the CDR3 DNA reads TGTGCCAGCAGCTTAACTAGGAGTACTGGAAACACCATATATTTT.

This clonotype showed up many times. This sequence joins TRBV7-2 and TRBJ2-1, with TRBD1 as a possible D gene (5 bases). V gave up 3 bases and J gave up 6 bases, with 9 bases separating them. Germline loops: CDR1 SGHTA, CDR2 FQGNSA. This CDR3 is 13 amino acids long. The CDR3 DNA follows: TGTGCCAGCAGCTTCTATCAGGGCAATGAGCAGTTCTTC. This gives the protein CASSFYQGNEQFF.

V gene TRBV6-1 combines with J gene TRBJ1-1; no clear D gene. The CDR3 covers 13 residues. Germline V CDR1 and CDR2: MNHNS, SASEGT. Between the trimmed V and J ends, which lost 1 base and 5 bases, there was a span of 8 bases. For the CDR3, the DNA is TGTGCCAGCAGTGAAGGGACCATGACTGAAGCTTTCTTT. This codes for CASSEGTMTEAFF.

This clonotype was observed a handful of times. The chain carries TRBV11-3 and TRBJ2-3; 8 nucleotides match TRBD2. Losses at the gene ends were 0 bases for V and 4 bases for J; bases not matched to a gene: 15. Germline V gene lookup returns CDR1 SGHNT and CDR2 YENEEA. The CDR3 totals 19 residues. The CDR3 loop reads CASSLDPPTGRGDADTQYF. DNA for the CDR3: TGTGCCAGCAGCTTAGACCCCCCTACCGGGCGGGGGGATGCAGATACGCAGTATTTT.

Concerning this clonotype itself: A read error is likely, as this CDR3 ends without the conserved phenylalanine or tryptophan. The DNA is omitted, as the CDR3 cannot be located on it reliably, and the CDR3 follows TCRdb's listing. V is TRBV7-2 and J is TRBJ1-6; TRBD1 reflects the table's D call only, with no check against the DNA. The CDR3 is 14 residues long, ends included. Germline CDR1 and CDR2: SGHTA and FQGNSA. The CDR3 loop is CASSLGQANSPRHV.

This clonotype turned up a few times. V and J are TRBV5-6 and TRBJ1-5; D not certain. Germline V gene lookup returns CDR1 SGHDT and CDR2 YYEEEE. The CDR3 consists of 14 residues. V lost 4 bases, J lost 4 bases, and 12 bases lay in between. The CDR3 DNA reads TGTGCCAGCAGCAGGTGGGGAGCAAATCAGCCCCAGCATTTT. This sequence encodes CASSRWGANQPQHF.

This clonotype was observed at least ten times. This sequence joins TRBV7-2 and TRBJ1-2, with D hard to call. The length of the CDR3 is 18 residues. V was clipped by 6 bases and J by 4 bases, with 27 bases between them. CDR1 SGHTA and CDR2 FQGNSA come from the germline V gene. DNA for the CDR3: TGTGCCAGCAGTCAGAATCGGCCCGGCGGGGAGTTGGGCTATGGCTACACCTTC. As protein: CASSQNRPGGELGYGYTF.

This clonotype was seen ten or more times. The chain is built from TRBV7-6 and TRBJ1-4, with a tentative D call TRBD1 (5 bases). V was clipped by 5 bases and J by 12 bases, with 13 bases between them. Germline values: CDR1 SGHVS, CDR2 FNYEAQ. This CDR3 is 12 amino acids long. The CDR3 coding sequence is TGTGCCAGCAGCAAACACGGCAGGGAACTGTTTTTT. It is translated as CASSKHGRELFF. Drawing the rest from reference TRBV7-6 and TRBJ1-4, the complete variable domain is GAGVSQSPRYKVTKRGQDVALRCDPISGHVSLYWYRQALGQGPEFLTYFNYEAQQDKSGLPNDRFSAERPEGSISTLTIQRTEQRDSAMYRCASSKHGRELFFGSGTQLSVL.

Comment on this clonotype: One base away lies a much larger clone, so this may be a sequencing read error. The chain recombines TRBV6-1 with TRBJ1-5, with D unresolved. The germline gives CDR1 MNHNS, CDR2 SASEGT. The CDR3 is 17 amino acids. CDR3 amino acids: CASSEDDLVGPNQPQNF. The CDR3 DNA sequence: TGTGCCAGCAGTGAAGACGATTTAGTAGGGCCCAATCAGCCCCAGAATTTT.

This clonotype was recorded once. The chain uses TRBV10-2 and TRBJ1-1; D gene uncertain. Germline loops: CDR1 WSHSY, CDR2 SAAADI. CDR3 length: 13 amino acids. V lost 3 bases and J 5 bases, leaving 10 bases between the germline ends. The CDR3 DNA sequence: TGCGCCAGCAGTGACGCAAACCCTACTGAAGCTTTCTTT. This codes for CASSDANPTEAFF.

At least ten counts were recorded for this clonotype. The chain carries TRBV2 and TRBJ2-1; 11 bases fit TRBD2. V was clipped by 8 bases and J by 0 bases; unmatched bases: 9. This CDR3 is built from 17 residues. Germline V gene sequence: CDR1 SNHLY, CDR2 FYNNEI. This chain's CDR3 is CASQLAGGPNSYNEQFF. The CDR3 region has the DNA TGTGCCAGCCAGCTAGCGGGGGGACCTAACTCCTACAATGAGCAGTTCTTC.